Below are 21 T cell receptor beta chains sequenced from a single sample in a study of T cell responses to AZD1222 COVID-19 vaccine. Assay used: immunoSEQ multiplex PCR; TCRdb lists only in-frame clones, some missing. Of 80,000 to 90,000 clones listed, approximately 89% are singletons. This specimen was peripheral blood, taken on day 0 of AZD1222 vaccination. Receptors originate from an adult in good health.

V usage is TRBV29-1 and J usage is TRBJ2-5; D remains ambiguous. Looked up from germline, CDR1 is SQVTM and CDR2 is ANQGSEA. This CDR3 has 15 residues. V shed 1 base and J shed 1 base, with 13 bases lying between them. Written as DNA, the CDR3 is TGCAGCGTTGAAGCGGCGAGCAGACTCCAAGAGACCCAGTACTTC. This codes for CSVEAASRLQETQYF.

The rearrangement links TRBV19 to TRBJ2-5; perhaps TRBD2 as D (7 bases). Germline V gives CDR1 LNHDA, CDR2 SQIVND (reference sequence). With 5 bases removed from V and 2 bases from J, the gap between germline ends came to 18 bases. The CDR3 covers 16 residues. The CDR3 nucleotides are TGTGCCAGTAGTGGCCGACAGGCGGGAGAACAAGAGACCCAGTACTTC. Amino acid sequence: CASSGRQAGEQETQYF.

The CDR3 region is CASSQTLRTQYF. CDR3 in DNA: TGTGCCAGCAGCCAAACGCTGAGGACGCAGTATTTT. J is TRBJ2-3 and V is TRBV3-1 (or the pseudogene TRBV3-2), with no clear D. The length of the CDR3 is 12 residues. Germline assignment: CDR1 LGHDT and CDR2 YNNKEL (reference sequence). The V end was cut by 2 bases, the J end by 9 bases, with 9 bases between.

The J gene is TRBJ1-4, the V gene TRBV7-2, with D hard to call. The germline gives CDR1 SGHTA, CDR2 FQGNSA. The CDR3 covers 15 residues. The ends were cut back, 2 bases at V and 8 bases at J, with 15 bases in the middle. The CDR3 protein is CASSLSWGRKEKLFF. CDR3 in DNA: TGTGCCAGCAGCTTAAGCTGGGGTCGAAAGGAAAAACTGTTTTTT.

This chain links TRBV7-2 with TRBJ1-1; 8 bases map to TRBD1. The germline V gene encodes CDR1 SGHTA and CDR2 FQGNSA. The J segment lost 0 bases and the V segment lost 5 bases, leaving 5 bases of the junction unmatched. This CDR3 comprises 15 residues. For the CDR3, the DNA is TGTGCCAGCAGCACCCTGACAGGGGTGAACACTGAAGCTTTCTTT. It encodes CASSTLTGVNTEAFF.

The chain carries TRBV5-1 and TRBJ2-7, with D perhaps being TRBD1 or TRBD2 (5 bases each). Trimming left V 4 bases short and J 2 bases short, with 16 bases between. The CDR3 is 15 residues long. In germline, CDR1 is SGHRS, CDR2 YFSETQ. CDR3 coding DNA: TGCGCCAGCAGCCCGGGGTCGTCGGGACCCTACGAGCAGTACTTC. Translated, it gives CASSPGSSGPYEQYF.

The CDR3 nucleotides are TGTGCCAGCACCTTGAACACTGAAGCTTTCTTT. Translated, it gives CASTLNTEAFF. The genes are TRBV2 and TRBJ1-1; no firm D call. This CDR3 has 11 residues. CDR1 SNHLY and CDR2 FYNNEI come from the germline V gene. Trimming removed 7 bases at V and 0 bases at J, with 3 bases between.

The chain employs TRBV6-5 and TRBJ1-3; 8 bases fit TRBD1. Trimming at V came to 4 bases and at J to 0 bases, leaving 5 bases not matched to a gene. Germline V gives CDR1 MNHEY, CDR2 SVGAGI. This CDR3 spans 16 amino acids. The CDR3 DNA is TGTGCCAGCAGTTCCCCGGGACAGGCCTCTGGAAACACCATATATTTT. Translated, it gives CASSSPGQASGNTIYF.

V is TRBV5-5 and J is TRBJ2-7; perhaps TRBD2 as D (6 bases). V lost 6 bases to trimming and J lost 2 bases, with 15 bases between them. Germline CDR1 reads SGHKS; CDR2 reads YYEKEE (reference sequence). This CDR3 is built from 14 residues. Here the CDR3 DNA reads TGTGCCAGCACTCTGGAGGGCCGCCCCTACGAGCAGTACTTC. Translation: CASTLEGRPYEQYF.

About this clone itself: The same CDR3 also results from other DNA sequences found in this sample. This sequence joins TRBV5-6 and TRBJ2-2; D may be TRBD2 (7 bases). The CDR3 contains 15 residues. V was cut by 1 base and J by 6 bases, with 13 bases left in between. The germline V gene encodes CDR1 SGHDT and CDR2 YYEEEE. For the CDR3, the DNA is TGTGCCAGCAGCTTGAGGGGGGGGCGTCCCGGGGAGCTGTTTTTT. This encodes CASSLRGGRPGELFF.

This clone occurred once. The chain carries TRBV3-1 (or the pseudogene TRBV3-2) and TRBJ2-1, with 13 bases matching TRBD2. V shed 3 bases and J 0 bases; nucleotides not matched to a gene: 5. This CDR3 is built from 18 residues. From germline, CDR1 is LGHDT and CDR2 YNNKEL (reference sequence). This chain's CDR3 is CASSHGTSGASSYNEQFF. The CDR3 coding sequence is TGTGCCAGCAGCCATGGGACTAGCGGGGCGAGCTCCTACAATGAGCAGTTCTTC.

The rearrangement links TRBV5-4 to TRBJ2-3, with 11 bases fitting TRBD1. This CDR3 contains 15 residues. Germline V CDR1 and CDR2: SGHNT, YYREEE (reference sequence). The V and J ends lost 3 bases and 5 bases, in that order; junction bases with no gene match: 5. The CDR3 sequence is CASSSGQGAGDTQYF. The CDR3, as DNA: TGTGCCAGCAGCTCCGGACAGGGGGCAGGAGATACGCAGTATTTT.

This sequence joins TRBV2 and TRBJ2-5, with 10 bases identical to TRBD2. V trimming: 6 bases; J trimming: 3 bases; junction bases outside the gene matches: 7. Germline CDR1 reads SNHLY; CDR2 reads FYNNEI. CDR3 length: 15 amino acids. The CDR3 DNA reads TGTGCCAGCAGCCAAGGACTAGCGGCTAAAGAGACCCAGTACTTC. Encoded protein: CASSQGLAAKETQYF.

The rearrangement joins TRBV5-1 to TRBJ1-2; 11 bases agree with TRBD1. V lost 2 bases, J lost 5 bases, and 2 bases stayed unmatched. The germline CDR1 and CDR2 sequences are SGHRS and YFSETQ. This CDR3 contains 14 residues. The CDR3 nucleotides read TGCGCCAGCAGCTTCGGACAGGGGGCTTATGGCTACACCTTC. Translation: CASSFGQGAYGYTF.

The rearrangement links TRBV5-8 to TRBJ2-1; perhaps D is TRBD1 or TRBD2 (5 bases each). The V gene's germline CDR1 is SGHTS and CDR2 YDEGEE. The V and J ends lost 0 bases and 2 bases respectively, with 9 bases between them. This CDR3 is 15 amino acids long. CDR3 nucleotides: TGTGCCAGCAGCTTGGGGGGACGGACCTACAATGAGCAGTTCTTC. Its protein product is CASSLGGRTYNEQFF.

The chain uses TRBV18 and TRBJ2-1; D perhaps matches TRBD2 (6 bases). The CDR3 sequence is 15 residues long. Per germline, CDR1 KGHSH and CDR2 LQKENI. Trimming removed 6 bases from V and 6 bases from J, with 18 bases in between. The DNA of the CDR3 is TGTGCCAGCTCTCTGACTAGTTCCTCGTCCAATGAGCAGTTCTTC. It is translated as CASSLTSSSSNEQFF.

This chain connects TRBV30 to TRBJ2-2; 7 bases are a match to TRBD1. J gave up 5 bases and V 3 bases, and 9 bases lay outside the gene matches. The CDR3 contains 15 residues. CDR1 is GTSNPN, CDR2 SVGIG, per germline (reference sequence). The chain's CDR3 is CAWRDQGVGTGELFF. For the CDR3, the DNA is TGTGCCTGGAGAGATCAGGGGGTAGGGACCGGGGAGCTGTTTTTT.

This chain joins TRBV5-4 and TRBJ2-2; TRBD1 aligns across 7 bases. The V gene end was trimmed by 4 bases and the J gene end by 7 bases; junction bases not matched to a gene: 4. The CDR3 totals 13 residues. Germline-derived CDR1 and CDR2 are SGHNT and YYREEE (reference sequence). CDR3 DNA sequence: TGTGCCAGCAGCCCAGGGGGAAACGGGGAGCTGTTTTTT. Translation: CASSPGGNGELFF.

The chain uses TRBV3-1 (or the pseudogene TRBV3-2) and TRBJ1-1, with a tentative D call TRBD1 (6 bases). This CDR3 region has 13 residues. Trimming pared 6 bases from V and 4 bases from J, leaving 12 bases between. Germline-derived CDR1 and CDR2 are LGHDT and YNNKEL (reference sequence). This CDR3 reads CASSLYRATEAFF. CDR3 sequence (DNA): TGTGCCAGCAGTCTTTACAGGGCCACTGAAGCTTTCTTT.

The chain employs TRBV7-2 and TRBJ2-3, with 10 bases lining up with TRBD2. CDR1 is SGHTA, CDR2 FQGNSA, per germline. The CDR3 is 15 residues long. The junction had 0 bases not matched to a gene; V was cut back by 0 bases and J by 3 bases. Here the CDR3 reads CASSLASGGTDTQYF. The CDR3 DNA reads TGTGCCAGCAGCTTAGCTAGCGGGGGGACAGATACGCAGTATTTT.

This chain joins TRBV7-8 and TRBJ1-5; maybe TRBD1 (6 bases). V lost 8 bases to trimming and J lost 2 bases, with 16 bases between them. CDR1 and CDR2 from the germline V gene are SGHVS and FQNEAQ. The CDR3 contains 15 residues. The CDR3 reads CASDSGGPGNQPQHF. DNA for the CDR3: TGTGCCAGCGACTCCGGGGGGCCAGGCAATCAGCCCCAGCATTTT.